These 25 T cell receptor beta chains were sequenced from one sample in a study of early T cells in non-severe SARS-CoV-2 infection. TCRdb fed the 5' RACE reads into MiXCR, producing one record per CDR3 protein. The data hold about 27,000 distinct CDR3 sequences, with roughly 4% observed a single time. Material for sequencing was whole blood. These receptors originate from an adult who was a healthcare worker with PCR-confirmed SARS-CoV-2 infection or an uninfected control (not recorded which).

Concerning this clonotype itself: This may come from a read error, since a much larger clone is one base off. The rearrangement uses TRBV6-1 and TRBJ1-1; D is undetermined. CDR1 and CDR2 from the germline V gene are MNHNS and SASEGT. This CDR3 is 12 amino acids long. With 1 base removed from V and 9 bases from J, the gap between germline ends came to 9 bases. The CDR3 coding sequence is TGTGCCAGCAGTGAAGTGGCACTCAAAGCTTTCTTT. As protein: CASSEVALKAFF.

There are a few counts of this clonotype. The chain is built from TRBV15 and TRBJ1-1; D may be TRBD1 (5 bases). V shed 1 base and J shed 4 bases, with 13 bases lying between them. CDR1 LNHNV and CDR2 YYDKDF come from the germline V gene (reference sequence). The length of the CDR3 is 15 residues. Here the CDR3 DNA reads TGTGCCACCAGCAGAGCCGCAGGGAGTTCCACTGAAGCTTTCTTT. It translates to CATSRAAGSSTEAFF.

The sample holds a few counts of this clonotype. The genes are TRBV11-2 and TRBJ2-5; 10 bases line up with TRBD1. The CDR3 contains 16 residues. The trim removed 3 bases at V and 1 base at J, leaving 5 bases unmatched. CDR1 SGHAT and CDR2 FQNNGV come from the germline V gene. In DNA, the CDR3 is TGTGCCAGCAGCTTGGGACAGGGGCCCTTCCAAGAGACCCAGTACTTC. Translated, it gives CASSLGQGPFQETQYF.

Many counts were recorded for this clonotype. This chain uses TRBV2 with TRBJ2-7; D is uncertain. The CDR3 length is 11 residues. Germline V gene data show CDR1 as SNHLY and CDR2 as FYNNEI. V dropped 6 bases and J dropped 3 bases, with 6 bases sitting between them. The CDR3 here is CASSVHYEQYF. The DNA of the CDR3 is TGTGCCAGCAGCGTCCACTACGAGCAGTACTTC. Filled out from reference TRBV2 and TRBJ2-7, the complete variable domain reads EPEVTQTPSHQVTQMGQEVILRCVPISNHLYFYWYRQILGQKVEFLVSFYNNEISEKSEIFDDQFSVERPDGSNFTLKIRSTKLEDSAMYFCASSVHYEQYFGPGTRLTVT.

This clonotype was seen repeatedly, ten times or more. The genes are TRBV10-2 and TRBJ2-1; 7 nucleotides match TRBD2. Germline CDR1 reads WSHSY; CDR2 reads SAAADI. The CDR3 has 14 residues. V lost 6 bases, J lost 7 bases, and 9 bases stayed unmatched. CDR3 coding DNA: TGCGCCAGCAGAGTGGCGGGAGAAGTTAATGAGCAGTTCTTC. It translates to CASRVAGEVNEQFF.

This clonotype was observed a few times. The rearrangement joins TRBV20-1 to TRBJ1-3; D not certain. This CDR3 is 15 amino acids long. The V gene's germline CDR1 is DFQATT and CDR2 SNEGSKA (reference sequence). The germline V and J ends were trimmed by 6 bases and 3 bases, with 18 bases remaining between them. DNA of the CDR3: TGCAGTGCCGACGACGTGTCCGGGAATGGAAACACCATATATTTT. Translating gives CSADDVSGNGNTIYF.

The V call is TRBV4-1, the J call TRBJ2-2; TRBD1 might be the D (5 bases). The CDR3 is 16 residues long. The germline V gene has CDR1 MGHRA and CDR2 YSYEKL. V gave up 6 bases and J gave up 3 bases, with 17 bases separating them. The CDR3 bases are TGCGCCAGCAGGCGTTCTCAGGGTATCGACACCGGGGAGCTGTTTTTT. Encoded protein: CASRRSQGIDTGELFF.

This clonotype was observed at least ten times. The J gene is TRBJ2-7, the V gene TRBV20-1, with D possibly matching TRBD2 (6 bases). There are 13 residues in the CDR3. Germline-derived CDR1 and CDR2 are DFQATT and SNEGSKA (reference sequence). V was pared by 6 bases and J by 5 bases, with 17 bases between. The CDR3 region is CSAAEGRKDEQYF. CDR3 DNA sequence: TGCAGTGCCGCGGAGGGGAGAAAGGACGAGCAGTACTTC.

This clonotype was found many times. This sequence joins TRBV20-1 and TRBJ2-1; 12 nucleotides agree with TRBD2. There are 15 residues in the CDR3. Losses at the gene ends were 6 bases for V and 3 bases for J; bases not matched to a gene: 6. CDR1 is DFQATT and CDR2 is SNEGSKA in the germline V gene (reference sequence). CDR3 protein: CSAPTSGSYYNEQFF. The CDR3 DNA reads TGCAGTGCGCCGACTAGCGGGAGTTACTACAATGAGCAGTTCTTC.

There are many counts of this clonotype. The chain links TRBV5-1 to TRBJ2-2; the D gene is possibly TRBD2 (5 bases). This CDR3 has 14 residues. The germline V gene encodes CDR1 SGHRS and CDR2 YFSETQ. V was shortened by 5 bases and J by 0 bases, with 8 bases between the two germline ends. The DNA of the CDR3 is TGCGCCAGCAGTCCAGCGGCGAACACCGGGGAGCTGTTTTTT. As protein: CASSPAANTGELFF. Supplemented by reference TRBV5-1 and TRBJ2-2, the full variable domain reads KAGVTQTPRYLIKTRGQQVTLSCSPISGHRSVSWYQQTPGQGLQFLFEYFSETQRNKGNFPGRFSGRQFSNSRSEMNVSTLELGDSALYLCASSPAANTGELFFGEGSRLTVL.

The sample holds many counts of this clonotype. The CDR3 spells CAISEAGLLVRLYF. CDR3 coding DNA: TGTGCCATCAGCGAAGCCGGACTCCTCGTTCGGCTGTACTTC. The J gene is TRBJ2-7, the V gene TRBV10-3; a possible D gene is TRBD2 (5 bases). The length of the CDR3 is 14 residues. The V end lost 6 bases, the J end lost 12 bases, and 24 bases lay between the germline ends. CDR1 is ENHRY and CDR2 is SYGVKD in the germline V gene.

The rearrangement joins TRBV9 to TRBJ2-7; D uncertain. With 0 bases removed from V and 1 base from J, the gap between germline ends came to 11 bases. The CDR3 loop spans 15 amino acids. Looked up from germline, CDR1 is SGDLS and CDR2 is YYNGEE. CDR3 region: CASSVAPADSYEQYF. The CDR3 DNA is TGTGCCAGCAGCGTAGCGCCGGCAGATTCCTACGAGCAGTACTTC.

The sample holds a few counts of this clonotype. The J gene is TRBJ2-5, the V gene TRBV7-8, with 10 bases lining up with TRBD2. The V gene's germline CDR1 is SGHVS and CDR2 FQNEAQ. The CDR3 extends over 15 amino acids. Trimming removed 3 bases from V and 5 bases from J; junction bases left unmatched: 6. This CDR3 is CASSFPSGRSETQYF. The CDR3, as DNA: TGTGCCAGCAGCTTCCCTAGCGGGAGAAGCGAGACCCAGTACTTC.

The CDR3 loop reads CASRASLTGGRRDTQYF. The CDR3 DNA is TGCGCCAGCAGGGCGAGCTTGACGGGCGGGCGGAGGGATACGCAGTATTTT. The rearrangement joins TRBV5-1 to TRBJ2-3, with D perhaps matching TRBD2 (5 bases). V was shortened by 5 bases and J by 6 bases, with 25 bases between the two germline ends. The CDR3 is 17 residues long. Germline V lookup: CDR1 SGHRS, CDR2 YFSETQ.

This clonotype has a handful of counts. The chain joins TRBV5-4 to TRBJ1-4; 7 positions match TRBD1. Trimming took 4 bases from V and 8 from J; bases not matched to a gene: 5. The CDR3 covers 13 residues. Germline lookup yields CDR1 SGHNT and CDR2 YYREEE (reference sequence). CDR3 sequence: CASSPTGKEKLFF. The CDR3 DNA sequence: TGTGCCAGCAGCCCGACAGGGAAGGAAAAACTGTTTTTT. The whole variable domain, filled in from reference TRBV5-4 and TRBJ1-4, reads ETGVTQSPTHLIKTRGQQVTLRCSSQSGHNTVSWYQQALGQGPQFIFQYYREEENGRGNFPPRFSGLQFPNYSSELNVNALELDDSALYLCASSPTGKEKLFFGSGTQLSVL.

Ten or more counts support this clonotype. The V and J genes are TRBV24-1 and TRBJ2-1; 10 bases match TRBD2. This CDR3 spans 14 amino acids. Germline V lookup: CDR1 KGHDR, CDR2 SFDVKD. Unmatched junction bases numbered 3, after V lost 3 bases and J lost 8 bases. CDR3 residues: CATSDQGTSDEQFF. The CDR3 DNA follows: TGTGCCACCAGTGATCAGGGGACTAGCGATGAGCAGTTCTTC.

This clonotype was detected ten times or more. CDR3 amino acids: CATSRRRTGIYEQYF. The CDR3 DNA is TGTGCCACCAGCAGACGCCGGACAGGGATCTACGAGCAGTACTTC. The chain has TRBV15 and TRBJ2-7; TRBD1 matches at 8 bases. Germline CDR1 LNHNV, CDR2 YYDKDF (reference sequence). CDR3 size: 15 residues. Trimming removed 2 bases from V and 3 bases from J; junction bases left unmatched: 6.

This clonotype was counted only a few times. The J gene is TRBJ2-5, the V gene TRBV25-1; D is ambiguous. This CDR3 has 13 residues. V was trimmed by 4 bases and J by 8 bases, leaving 14 bases between them. CDR1 is MGHDK and CDR2 is SYGVNS in the germline V gene. The CDR3 sequence: CASSVGAVDTQYF. DNA for the CDR3: TGTGCCAGCAGTGTCGGCGCGGTGGATACCCAGTACTTC. The full variable domain, its missing parts supplied by reference TRBV25-1 and TRBJ2-5, is EADIYQTPRYLVIGTGKKITLECSQTMGHDKMYWYQQDPGMELHLIHYSYGVNSTEKGDLSSESTVSRIRTEHFPLTLESARPSHTSQYLCASSVGAVDTQYFGPGTRLLVL.

The sample holds many counts of this clonotype. This chain links TRBV12-3 or TRBV12-4 with TRBJ1-3; 8 nucleotides align to TRBD1. V lost 6 bases, J lost 1 base, and 5 bases stayed unmatched. CDR3 length equals 15 residues. CDR3 loop: CASRIDRGSGNTIYF. The DNA of the CDR3 is TGTGCCAGCAGGATTGACAGGGGTTCTGGAAACACCATATATTTT.

This clonotype has a count of ten or more. The gene calls are TRBV7-8 and TRBJ2-1; D perhaps matches TRBD2 (5 bases). The CDR3 is 17 amino acids. V lost 0 bases to trimming and J lost 7 bases, with 19 bases between them. CDR1 is SGHVS and CDR2 is FQNEAQ in the germline V gene. In nucleotides, the CDR3 is TGTGCCAGCAGCTTAGCTCCTTGGGAGAAGGGTAGGAATGAGCAGTTCTTC. Translation gives CASSLAPWEKGRNEQFF.

This clonotype has ten or more counts. V is TRBV5-4 and J is TRBJ2-7; 8 bases fit TRBD1. With V trimmed by 4 bases and J by 8 bases, 11 bases remained unmatched. This CDR3 spans 14 amino acids. Germline V gene sequence: CDR1 SGHNT, CDR2 YYREEE (reference sequence). DNA for the CDR3: TGTGCCAGCAGCCCCACAGGGGGAATATCAAAGCAGTACTTC. It specifies CASSPTGGISKQYF.

This clonotype was counted ten times or more. The chain recombines TRBV3-1 with TRBJ2-1; no clear D gene. V was pared by 4 bases and J by 10 bases, with 23 bases between. Per the germline V gene, CDR1 is LGHDT and CDR2 is YNNKEL (reference sequence). This CDR3 is built from 16 residues. This CDR3 reads CASSLGSSALSVEQFF. The CDR3 DNA reads as TGTGCCAGCAGCCTGGGATCTTCTGCCCTCTCCGTGGAGCAGTTCTTC.

At least ten counts were recorded for this clonotype. The rearrangement uses TRBV5-1 and TRBJ2-7; D remains ambiguous. The CDR3 sequence is 14 residues long. Trimming pared 0 bases from V and 5 bases from J, leaving 12 bases between. From germline, CDR1 is SGHRS and CDR2 YFSETQ. The CDR3 is CASSLAAGFDEQYF. The CDR3 coding sequence is TGCGCCAGCAGCTTGGCGGCTGGCTTCGACGAGCAGTACTTC. Supplemented by reference TRBV5-1 and TRBJ2-7, the full variable domain reads KAGVTQTPRYLIKTRGQQVTLSCSPISGHRSVSWYQQTPGQGLQFLFEYFSETQRNKGNFPGRFSGRQFSNSRSEMNVSTLELGDSALYLCASSLAAGFDEQYFGPGTRLTVT.

This chain uses TRBV11-2 with TRBJ1-3; no firm D call. The V end lost 0 bases, the J end lost 2 bases, and 17 bases lay between the germline ends. This CDR3 has 18 residues. Germline V gene sequence: CDR1 SGHAT, CDR2 FQNNGV. The CDR3 sequence is CASSLDPRHGEAGNTIYF. The CDR3 DNA sequence: TGTGCCAGCAGCTTAGATCCCAGACACGGAGAGGCTGGAAACACCATATATTTT.

This clonotype appeared a few times. The V gene is TRBV7-9, the J gene TRBJ2-1; D unresolved. The germline V gene has CDR1 SEHNR and CDR2 FQNEAQ (reference sequence). Trimming shortened V by 1 base and J by 4 bases, and 8 bases separated the two germline ends. The length of the CDR3 is 14 residues. The CDR3 nucleotides read TGTGCCAGCAGCTTAGGTGACTTTTACAATGAGCAGTTCTTC. Its protein is CASSLGDFYNEQFF.